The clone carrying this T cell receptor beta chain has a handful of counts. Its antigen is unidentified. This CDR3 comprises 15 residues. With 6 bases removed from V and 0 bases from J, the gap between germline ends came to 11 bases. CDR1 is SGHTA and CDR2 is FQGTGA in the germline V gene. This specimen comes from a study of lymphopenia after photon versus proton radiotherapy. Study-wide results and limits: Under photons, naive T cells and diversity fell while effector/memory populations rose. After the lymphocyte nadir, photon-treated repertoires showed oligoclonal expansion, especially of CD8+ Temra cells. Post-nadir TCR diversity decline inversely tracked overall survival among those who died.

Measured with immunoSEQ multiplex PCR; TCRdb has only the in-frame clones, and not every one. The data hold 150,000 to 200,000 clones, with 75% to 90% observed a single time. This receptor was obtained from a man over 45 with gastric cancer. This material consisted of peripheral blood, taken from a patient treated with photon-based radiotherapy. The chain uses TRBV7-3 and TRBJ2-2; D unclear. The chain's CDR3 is CASREPAANTGELFF. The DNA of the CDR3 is TGTGCCAGCAGGGAACCGGCCGCGAACACCGGGGAGCTGTTTTTT.